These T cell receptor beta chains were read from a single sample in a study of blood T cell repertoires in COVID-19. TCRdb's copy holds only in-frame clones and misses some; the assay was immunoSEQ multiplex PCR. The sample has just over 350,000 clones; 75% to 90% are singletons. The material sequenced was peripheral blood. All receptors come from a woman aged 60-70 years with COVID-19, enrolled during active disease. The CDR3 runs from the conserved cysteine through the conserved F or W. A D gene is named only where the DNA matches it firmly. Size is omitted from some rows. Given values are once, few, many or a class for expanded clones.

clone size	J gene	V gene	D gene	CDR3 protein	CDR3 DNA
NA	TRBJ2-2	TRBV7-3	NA	CASSKQGPPNTGELFF	TGTGCCAGCAGCAAACAGGGCCCCCCGAACACCGGGGAGCTGTTTTTT
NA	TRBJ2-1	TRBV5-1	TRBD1	CASSIGTAQFF	TGCGCCAGCAGCATCGGGACAGCGCAGTTCTTC
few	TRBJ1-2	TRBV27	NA	CASSLQGNYRSNGYTF	TGTGCCAGCTCACTACAGGGTAACTATCGGTCTAACGGCTACACCTTC
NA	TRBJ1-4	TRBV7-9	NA	CASSLRTNRATNEKLFF	TGTGCCAGCAGCTTACGCACGAACAGAGCAACTAATGAAAAACTGTTTTTT
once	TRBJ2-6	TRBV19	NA	CASSKRVPGANVLTF	TGTGCCAGTAGCAAGAGGGTCCCCGGGGCCAACGTCCTGACTTTC
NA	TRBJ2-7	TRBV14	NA	CASSSGSHEQYF	TGTGCCAGCAGCTCGGGTTCCCACGAGCAGTACTTC
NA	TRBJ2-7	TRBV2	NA	CASSVGVRLPLVGEQYF	TGTGCCAGCAGCGTAGGGGTGAGACTCCCCCTCGTTGGCGAGCAGTACTTC
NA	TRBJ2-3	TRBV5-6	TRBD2	CASSRRLAGTDTQYF	TGTGCCAGCAGCCGGAGGCTAGCGGGCACAGATACGCAGTATTTT
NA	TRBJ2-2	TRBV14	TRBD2	CASSHGGRLGTGELFF	TGTGCCAGCAGCCACGGGGGGAGATTGGGGACCGGGGAGCTGTTTTTT
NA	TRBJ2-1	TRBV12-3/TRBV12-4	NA	CASGPSSYNEQFF	TGTGCCAGTGGCCCCAGCTCCTACAATGAGCAGTTCTTC
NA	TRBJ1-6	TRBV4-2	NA	CASSQATGYSPLHF	TGTGCCAGCAGCCAAGCTACAGGGTACTCACCCCTCCACTTT
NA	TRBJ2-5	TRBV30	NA	CAWREGGVPETQYF	TGTGCCTGGAGGGAGGGCGGGGTACCAGAGACCCAGTACTTC
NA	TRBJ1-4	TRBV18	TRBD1	CASSPPTGAMEKLFF	TGTGCCAGCTCACCACCGACAGGGGCGATGGAAAAACTGTTTTTT
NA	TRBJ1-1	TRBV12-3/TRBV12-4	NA	CASSLEGTEAFF	TGTGCCAGCAGTTTGGAGGGCACTGAAGCTTTCTTT
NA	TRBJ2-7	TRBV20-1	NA	CSARGGSEQYF	TGCAGTGCTAGAGGTGGCAGCGAGCAGTACTTC
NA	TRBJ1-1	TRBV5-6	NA	CASSRRGGLNTEAFF	TGTGCCAGCAGCCGCCGGGGGGGTCTGAACACTGAAGCTTTCTTT
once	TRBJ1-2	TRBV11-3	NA	CASSLELAGANYGYTF	TGTGCCAGCAGCTTAGAATTGGCAGGGGCCAACTATGGCTACACCTTC
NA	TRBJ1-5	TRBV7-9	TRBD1	CASSSDRDSNQPQHF	TGTGCCAGCAGCTCGGACAGGGATAGCAATCAGCCCCAGCATTTT
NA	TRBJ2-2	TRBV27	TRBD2	CASSQAGGANTGELFF	TGTGCCAGCAGTCAAGCGGGGGGCGCGAACACCGGGGAGCTGTTTTTT
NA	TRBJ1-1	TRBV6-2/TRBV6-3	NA	CASSLRRAGTEAFF	TGTGCCAGCAGTTTACGCAGGGCCGGGACTGAAGCTTTCTTT
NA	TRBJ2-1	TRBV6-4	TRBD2	CASSDWGEGEQFF	TGTGCCAGCAGTGACTGGGGGGAGGGTGAGCAGTTCTTC
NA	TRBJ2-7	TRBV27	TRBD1	CASRPTGQGLYEQYF	TGTGCCAGCAGACCGACGGGACAGGGCCTCTACGAGCAGTACTTC
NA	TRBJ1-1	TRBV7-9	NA	CASSRLRGGTEAFF	TGTGCCAGCAGCCGCCTCAGGGGTGGTACTGAAGCTTTCTTT
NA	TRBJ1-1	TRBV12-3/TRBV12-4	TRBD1	CASIRQGGAFF	TGTGCCAGCATTCGACAGGGAGGAGCTTTCTTT
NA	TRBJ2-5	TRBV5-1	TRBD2	CASRPPSGGSQETQYF	TGCGCCAGCAGACCTCCTAGCGGGGGGTCCCAAGAGACCCAGTACTTC
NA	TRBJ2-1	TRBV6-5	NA	CASSYSEGRSKFF	TGTGCCAGCAGTTACTCGGAGGGGCGTAGTAAGTTCTTC
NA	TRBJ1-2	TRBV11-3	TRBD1	CASSPGTGRSSYGYTF	TGTGCCAGCAGCCCCGGGACAGGAAGGAGTTCTTATGGCTACACCTTC
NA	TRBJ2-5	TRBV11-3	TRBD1	CASSLRGQGSETQYF	TGTGCCAGCAGCTTAAGGGGGCAGGGGAGCGAGACCCAGTACTTC
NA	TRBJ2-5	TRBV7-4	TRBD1	CASSSHINRTGVRETQYF	TGTGCCAGCAGCTCTCACATCAACCGGACAGGGGTTCGGGAGACCCAGTACTTC
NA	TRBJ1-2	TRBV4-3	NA	CASSQVLSSGLGGYTF	TGCGCCAGCAGCCAAGTATTATCTTCAGGGTTGGGTGGCTACACCTTC
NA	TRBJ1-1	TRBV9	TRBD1	CASSVTGLNTEAFF	TGTGCCAGCAGCGTGACAGGGCTGAACACTGAAGCTTTCTTT
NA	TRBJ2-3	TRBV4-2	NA	CASSQDTGDTQYF	TGTGCCAGCAGCCAAGACACGGGGGATACGCAGTATTTT
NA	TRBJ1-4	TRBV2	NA	CASRPTEDSEKLFF	TGTGCCAGCAGGCCTACCGAAGATAGTGAAAAACTGTTTTTT
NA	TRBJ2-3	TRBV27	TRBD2	CASSSSPTSELTDTQYF	TGTGCCAGCAGTTCTAGCCCGACTAGCGAACTCACAGATACGCAGTATTTT
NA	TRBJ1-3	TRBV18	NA	CASSPQQGSGNTIYF	TGTGCCAGCTCACCACAGCAGGGTTCGGGAAACACCATATATTTT
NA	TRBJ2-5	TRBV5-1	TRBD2	CASSAKLAGQETQYF	TGCGCCAGCAGCGCAAAACTAGCGGGGCAAGAGACCCAGTACTTC
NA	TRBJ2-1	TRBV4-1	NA	CASSQDHWVRRNEQFF	TGCGCCAGCAGCCAAGATCATTGGGTTAGGCGGAATGAGCAGTTCTTC
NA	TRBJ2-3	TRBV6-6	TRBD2	CASSYATSGPADTQYF	TGTGCCAGCAGTTACGCGACTAGCGGTCCGGCGGATACGCAGTATTTT
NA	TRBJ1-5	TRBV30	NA	CAWSLPGIREPQHF	TGTGCCTGGAGCTTACCGGGGATCCGTGAGCCCCAGCATTTT